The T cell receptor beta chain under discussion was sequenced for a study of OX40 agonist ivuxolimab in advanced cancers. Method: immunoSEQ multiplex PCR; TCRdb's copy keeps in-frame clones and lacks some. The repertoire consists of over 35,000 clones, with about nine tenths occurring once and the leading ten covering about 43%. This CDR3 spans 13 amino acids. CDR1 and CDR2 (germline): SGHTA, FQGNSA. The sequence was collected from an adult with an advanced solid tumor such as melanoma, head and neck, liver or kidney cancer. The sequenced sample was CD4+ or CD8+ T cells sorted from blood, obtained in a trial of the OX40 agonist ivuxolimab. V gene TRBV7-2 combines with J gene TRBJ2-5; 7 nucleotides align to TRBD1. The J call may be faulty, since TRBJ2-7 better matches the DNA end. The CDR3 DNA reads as TGTGCCAGCAGCTACGGACAGGCCTACGAGCAGTACTTC. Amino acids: CASSYGQAYEQYF.